The 15 T cell receptor beta chains below were found in one sample sequenced in a study of T cell responses to AZD1222 COVID-19 vaccine (dated by TCRdb to the early 2020s). The time point label, as the study defines it: about 28 days (+/-7) after the second vaccine dose. The library was prepared using the immunoSEQ multiplex PCR assay. The source is immuneACCESS, and TCRdb retained only in-frame sequences with V and J called. Part of the clones is not carried over; for the studies checked, unresolved V genes explain less than half of this, and the remainder is unexplained. The sample table lists some 74,000 clones, roughly nine tenths of them with a count of one. Of the sample, over 1.1% is held by the ten largest clones. The input for sequencing was peripheral blood, taken 28 days after the second AZD1222 dose. The receptor source for this set is an adult who received the AZD1222 COVID-19 vaccine.

The V and J genes are TRBV7-9 and TRBJ1-1; a weak D match, TRBD1 (5 bases). V lost 5 bases and J lost 0, with 13 bases in between. The CDR3 has 15 residues. Germline V gene data show CDR1 as SEHNR and CDR2 as FQNEAQ (reference sequence). CDR3 in DNA: TGTGCCAGCAGCGGGGGGAGGAGATTGAACACTGAAGCTTTCTTT. Translating it yields CASSGGRRLNTEAFF.

This chain connects TRBV7-2 to TRBJ2-2; D is perhaps TRBD1 (6 bases). The V end lost 3 bases, the J end lost 6 bases, and 8 bases lay between the germline ends. The germline V gene has CDR1 SGHTA and CDR2 FQGNSA. The CDR3 extends over 13 amino acids. The CDR3: CASSLGTSGELFF. For the CDR3, the DNA is TGTGCCAGCAGCTTGGGGACATCCGGGGAGCTGTTTTTT.

The sample holds one count of this clone. This specimen includes other DNA sequences encoding the same CDR3. The V call is TRBV3-1 (or the pseudogene TRBV3-2), the J call TRBJ2-5; weak D call: TRBD2 (6 bases). Germline assignment: CDR1 LGHDT and CDR2 YNNKEL (reference sequence). The germline V and J ends were trimmed by 3 bases and 4 bases, with 6 bases remaining between them. CDR3 length: 12 residues. The CDR3 protein is CASSQGGETQYF. Written as DNA, the CDR3 is TGTGCCAGCAGCCAGGGGGGAGAGACCCAGTACTTC.

The sample holds one count of this clone. CDR3 coding DNA: TGTGCCAGCAACCTACAGGGGGCTTATGGCTACACCTTC. Amino acids: CASNLQGAYGYTF. The rearrangement links TRBV12-3 or TRBV12-4 to TRBJ1-2; 9 bases are shared with TRBD1. CDR3 size: 13 residues. V lost 7 bases to trimming and J lost 5 bases; unmatched junction nucleotides: 5.

V usage is TRBV7-9 and J usage is TRBJ2-7; D might be TRBD1 (7 bases). CDR1 is SEHNR and CDR2 is FQNEAQ in the germline V gene (reference sequence). V gave up 5 bases and J gave up 2 bases, with 13 bases separating them. The CDR3 spans 14 residues. In DNA, the CDR3 is TGTGCCAGCAGCCCTCAGGGGGGTCCCTACGAGCAGTACTTC. It yields the protein CASSPQGGPYEQYF.

This clone was recorded once. In nucleotides, the CDR3 is TGCGCCAGCAGCCAAGATTGGGCGTCTAGAGAGGCGCATCCGGGCGCTTTCTTT. This sequence encodes CASSQDWASREAHPGAFF. This sequence joins TRBV4-1 and TRBJ1-1; D not resolved. V was trimmed by 0 bases and J by 11 bases, leaving 28 bases between them. The CDR3 extends over 18 amino acids. CDR1 is MGHRA and CDR2 is YSYEKL in the germline V gene.

The chain couples TRBV19 to TRBJ2-3, with 7 bases aligning to TRBD1. Germline CDR1 is LNHDA and CDR2 is SQIVND (reference sequence). With 4 bases clipped from V and 0 bases from J, the junction kept 7 bases outside the gene matches. This CDR3 contains 16 residues. The CDR3 reads CASSRGTASSTDTQYF. For the CDR3, the DNA is TGTGCCAGTAGTAGGGGGACAGCTTCTAGCACAGATACGCAGTATTTT.

This clone came up once. The chain carries TRBV7-2 and TRBJ2-3; 8 nucleotides line up with TRBD2. Germline CDR1 reads SGHTA; CDR2 reads FQGNSA. V lost 4 bases and J lost 5; bases outside the gene matches: 5. This CDR3 comprises 14 residues. The CDR3 DNA reads as TGTGCCAGCAGCTCCGGGGGGGGCGAAGATACGCAGTATTTT. It is translated as CASSSGGGEDTQYF.

This clone came up once. The gene calls are TRBV9 and TRBJ1-1; TRBD1 agrees at 8 bases. The CDR3 spans 15 residues. Germline assignment: CDR1 SGDLS and CDR2 YYNGEE. Trimming removed 4 bases from V and 2 bases from J; junction bases left unmatched: 7. This CDR3 reads CASSPRTGSNTEAFF. In DNA, the CDR3 is TGTGCCAGCAGCCCCAGGACAGGGTCCAACACTGAAGCTTTCTTT.

CDR3 residues: CASSPGQGISYEQYF. The CDR3 DNA follows: TGTGCCAGTAGTCCCGGACAGGGGATTTCCTACGAGCAGTACTTC. This chain links TRBV19 with TRBJ2-7; 9 nucleotides line up with TRBD1. The junction had 6 bases not matched to a gene; V was cut back by 5 bases and J by 1 base. Germline V gene lookup returns CDR1 LNHDA and CDR2 SQIVND (reference sequence). This CDR3 has 15 amino acids.

The chain joins TRBV2 to TRBJ1-1; D call uncertain. CDR3 length: 14 residues. V lost 0 bases, J lost 4 bases, and 9 bases lay in between. Germline V gene lookup returns CDR1 SNHLY and CDR2 FYNNEI. In nucleotides, the CDR3 is TGTGCCAGCAGTGAAGCGCTTGACACCACTGAAGCTTTCTTT. Its translation: CASSEALDTTEAFF.

The rearrangement links TRBV5-1 to TRBJ2-7, with D possibly being TRBD2 (6 bases). Trimming removed 0 bases from V and 6 bases from J, with 10 bases in between. CDR3 length: 13 residues. Germline V lookup: CDR1 SGHRS, CDR2 YFSETQ. CDR3 region: CASSLGREGEQYF. CDR3 DNA: TGCGCCAGCAGCTTGGGGAGGGAAGGCGAGCAGTACTTC.

Comments on this clone: At one of its ends the junction is not consistent with the germline gene, which may arise from a read error. The J gene is TRBJ2-7, the V gene TRBV15; possibly TRBD1 or TRBD2 for D (6 bases each). CDR1 LNHNV and CDR2 YYDKDF come from the germline V gene (reference sequence). The CDR3 covers 15 residues. The CDR3, as DNA: TGTGCCACCGGACCCGAGGGGACACGGGGTCGGGAGCGGTACTTC. This encodes CATGPEGTRGRERYF.

The table lists this clone with a few counts. This chain connects TRBV4-1 to TRBJ1-1; D is possibly TRBD1 (6 bases). The CDR3 has 15 amino acids. V dropped 0 bases and J dropped 10 bases, with 18 bases sitting between them. The germline V gene encodes CDR1 MGHRA and CDR2 YSYEKL. This chain's CDR3 is CASSQEYPGARGAFF. The CDR3 coding sequence is TGCGCCAGCAGCCAAGAATACCCAGGGGCTAGGGGAGCTTTCTTT.

CDR3 sequence (DNA): TGCGCCAGCAGCTTGGCCGGACGGACGATGAACACTGAAGCTTTCTTT. Its protein is CASSLAGRTMNTEAFF. The chain carries TRBV5-1 and TRBJ1-1; D uncertain. The V gene's germline CDR1 is SGHRS and CDR2 YFSETQ. The V gene lost 0 bases and the J gene lost 0 bases, with 12 bases spanning the gap. The CDR3 is 16 residues long.